This T cell receptor (beta chain) comes out of a study of metastatic and nonmetastatic thyroid tumors. For the study at large: The authors compared repertoires across blood and tumor or nodule tissue from malignant and benign thyroid patients. Overall study findings and caveats: For both blood and tumor, malignant thyroid tumors reportedly showed significantly higher TCR beta diversity than benign nodules did.

This clone is medium-sized (0.01 to 0.1%) in the sample. Its antigen is as yet unknown. Patients had received no treatment of any kind before thyroid surgery. The germline V gene has CDR1 MNHNS and CDR2 SASEGT. The CDR3 is made up of 15 amino acids. V dropped 5 bases and J dropped 10; count of bases not matched to a gene: 11. As handled by the study authors: In papillary thyroid cancer, a distant-metastasis classifier was built using CDR3 differences across clinicopathological groups. TCRdb re-called clones via MiXCR from the PCR reads. TCRdb assigned the V and J calls; the authors' analysis was not used. The repertoire holds tens of thousands of clones, roughly 20% seen once, with 10% to 15% in the top ten.

The material sequenced was blood. The rearrangement uses TRBV6-1 and TRBJ1-6; the match to TRBD1 covers 7 bases. The TCR comes from a male donor with papillary thyroid cancer or a benign thyroid nodule (not recorded which). Some clones in this sample may be carry-over from other donors' samples. The DNA for the CDR3 is TGTGCCAGCAGTAACAGGGGTCCGGCTAGGTCACCCCTCCACTTT. The encoded protein is CASSNRGPARSPLHF.